This entry describes one TCR beta chain. The V gene lost 4 bases and the J gene lost 2 bases, with 12 bases spanning the gap. CDR1 and CDR2 (germline): SGHTA, FQGNSA. The length of the CDR3 is 14 residues. The sample comes from a study of STAT5B mutations in CD4+ large granular lymphocyte leukemia. Data came from immunoSEQ multiplex PCR; TCRdb stores just in-frame clones and leaves some out. The sample yields approximately 32,000 clones, 69% seen once. The rearrangement joins TRBV7-2 to TRBJ2-7; D is undetermined. This receptor was identified in a human donor in good health. Material for sequencing was CD4+ T cells from blood buffy coats. The CDR3 coding sequence is TGTGCCAGCAGCTCTAGTGGTGGGGCCTACGAGCAGTACTTC. It specifies CASSSSGGAYEQYF.